Sequencing of this TCR beta chain was carried out in a study of T cell responses to AZD1222 COVID-19 vaccine. Produced via immunoSEQ multiplex PCR; TCRdb's table is partial and in-frame only. The sample lists 110,000 or so clones, about 91% occurring once. The table lists this clone with a count of one. This CDR3 has 17 residues. Deletions cut 4 bases from V and 0 bases from J, with 17 bases between. Per germline, CDR1 LNHDA and CDR2 SQIVND (reference sequence). J is TRBJ2-3 and V is TRBV19, with D possibly matching TRBD1 (6 bases). The sample was peripheral blood, taken 28 days after the second AZD1222 dose. This sequence was found in an adult who received the AZD1222 COVID-19 vaccine. The CDR3 reads CASSTLGQPPSTDTQYF. The CDR3 region has the DNA TGTGCCAGTAGTACACTCGGACAGCCTCCTAGCACAGATACGCAGTATTTT.